This TCR beta chain was observed in a study of cytomegalovirus exposure and HLA in healthy donors. Study-level results: The study recorded 160 or so TCR beta chains that were cytomegalovirus-associated. Reported results showed that the classifier diagnosed cytomegalovirus status with high specificity and sensitivity.

Turning to this clone: Its specificity is not known.

The donors were part of the validation cohort of fewer than 150 subjects. That cohort was separate from the first cohort, which comprised about 670 subjects. The table came from immunoSEQ multiplex PCR; TCRdb's copy has only in-frame clones and leaves some out. The sample has some 170,000 clones, roughly 89% seen once. V was clipped by 0 bases and J by 7 bases; unmatched bases: 6. The CDR3 length is 16 residues. CDR1 and CDR2 from the germline V gene are MRHNA and SNTAGT. The specimen was PBMCs. The TCR comes from a woman in her 30s in good health and CMV-seronegative. The chain links TRBV6-4 to TRBJ2-1; 10 bases agree with TRBD2. CDR3 nucleotide sequence: TGTGCCAGCAGTGACTCGATAGCGGGGGGCGGGAATGAGCAGTTCTTC. Its protein product is CASSDSIAGGGNEQFF.